The present T cell receptor (beta chain) was sequenced within a study of blood T cell repertoires in acute mononucleosis (dated by TCRdb to 2019 to 2021). The study in broad terms: Convalescent samples, representing the memory response, were collected 5 to 8 months after the acute presentation. The mean blood EBV load was 3.8 log10 genome copies per million B cells in acute infection and about 2.6 at convalescence. Overall study outcomes, separate from this receptor: Persistence into convalescence was observed for only around 9% of unique acute clonotypes, yet most of the response was made up by these persisting clonotypes, and the remaining acute clonotypes were seemingly replaced by new diverse de novo clonotypes. Only a few donors were included in the cohort, so group averages were based on very few individuals. Because only a fraction of each donor's blood was analyzed, sampling error might partly explain the low overlap between acute and convalescent clonotypes. In TCR repertoire selection for BRLF1 (YVL-BR), TCRalpha CDR3 motifs took on a dominant role, whereas TCRbeta played only a minimal one.

The sample's time point label is to be understood as: convalescence about 6 months (5-8 months) after acute presentation (visit 7). Over the course of primary infection, this study followed CD8 T cell responses against two immunodominant EBV epitopes, BRLF1 109 (YVL-BR) and BMLF1 280 (GLC-BM). Primary EBV infection was indicated by a positive serum heterophile antibody test and EBV viral capsid antigen-specific IgM. Magnetic positive selection (MACS) was first used to enrich total CD8 T cells from PBMCs. A FACSAria III was used to sort live CD3+ CD8+ tetramer+ cells to over 95% purity. Cells were sorted with a PE-conjugated tetramer loaded with the BRLF1 109-117 peptide. After tetramer sorting, TCR repertoires of EBV epitope-specific CD8 T cells were deep-sequenced directly ex vivo at acute infection and at convalescence. The donors were three individuals between 18 and 29 years old who had clinical acute infectious mononucleosis and laboratory evidence of primary EBV infection. Heparinized peripheral blood was drawn at clinical presentation with mononucleosis symptoms and was drawn again about 6 months later. Ficoll-Paque density gradient centrifugation was used to isolate PBMCs.

For TCR profiling, total RNA from at least 8,000 sorted tetramer+ CD8 T cells was reverse transcribed into cDNA. PCR with primers that anneal to V and J regions amplified CDR3 regions and added unique molecular identifiers to track templates. The immunoSEQ platform, including its sequencing and error-correction standards, was used to profile TCRalpha and TCRbeta chains. The study's processing was this. Clonal copy numbers were corrected for sequencing and PCR errors, and CDR3s were defined per IMGT conventions. Only productive rearrangements were analyzed, using immunoSEQ Analyzer versions 2.0 and 3.0, with gene-pairing frequencies processed further in Microsoft Excel. V-J pairings were visualized as Circos plots, and CDR3 motifs were found with MEME plus a custom motifSearch program. The OLGA algorithm was used to calculate the probability of generation of TCR sequences. Clonotypes seen at both visits were called persistent; those seen only acutely were nonpersistent; those seen only at convalescence were de novo. Any amino acid clonotype used by more than one donor was defined as a public TCR. Drawn from immuneACCESS, this table holds only the in-frame rearrangements with V and J called that TCRdb kept. Clones are partly lost; checked studies trace under half to an unresolved V gene and leave the rest unexplained. The DNA gave D and trimming, while V, J and clone size come from that table. The sample includes some 940 clones, with approximately 30% observed a single time. Clones ranked in the top ten supply less than 75% of the sample.

The trim is 5 bases for V and 8 bases for J, with a gap of 20 bases between the germline ends. Based on the germline V gene, the CDR1 and CDR2 sequences are MNHEY and SVGAGI. The CDR3 holds 15 amino acids from the cysteine to the phenylalanine. The only DNA kept is the CDR3, 45 bases in frame from the first base. This clone was counted only a few times. Base-call qualities are not available, and no considerably larger clone is one nucleotide away. This specimen includes other DNA sequences encoding the same CDR3. The source material was EBV YVL epitope tetramer+ CD8+ T cells sorted from PBMCs, sampled during convalescence from infectious mononucleosis. The sample's cell subset or site label, decoded: CD8 T cells binding a tetramer with EBV BRLF1 109-117 peptide (YVL-BR). This clonotype originated in a man aged 18 to 30 with infectious mononucleosis caused by EBV. Recombination joined TRBV6-5 with TRBJ2-3, with the D gene not confidently named. The CDR3 protein sequence reads: CASSALLVSASTQYF. In nucleotide form, the sequence is TGTGCCAGCAGTGCCCTACTTGTGTCAGCGTCTACGCAGTATTTT.